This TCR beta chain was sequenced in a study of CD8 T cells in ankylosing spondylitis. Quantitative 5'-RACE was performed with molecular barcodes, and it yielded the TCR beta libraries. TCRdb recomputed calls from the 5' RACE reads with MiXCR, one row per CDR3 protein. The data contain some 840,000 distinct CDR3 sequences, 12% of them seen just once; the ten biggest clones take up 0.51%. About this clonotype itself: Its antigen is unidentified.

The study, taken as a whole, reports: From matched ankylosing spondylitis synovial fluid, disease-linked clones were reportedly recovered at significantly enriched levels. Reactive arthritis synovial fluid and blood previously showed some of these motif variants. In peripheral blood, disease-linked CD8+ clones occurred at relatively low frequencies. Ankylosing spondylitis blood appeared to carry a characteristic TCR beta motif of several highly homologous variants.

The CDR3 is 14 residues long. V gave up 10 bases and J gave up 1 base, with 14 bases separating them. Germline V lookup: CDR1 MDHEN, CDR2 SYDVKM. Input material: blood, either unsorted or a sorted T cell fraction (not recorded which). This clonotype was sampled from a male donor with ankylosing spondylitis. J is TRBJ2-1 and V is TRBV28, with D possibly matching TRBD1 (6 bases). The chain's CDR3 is CATLRGGSYNEQFF. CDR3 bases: TGTGCCACTTTAAGAGGGGGATCCTACAATGAGCAGTTCTTC.